The 30 T cell receptor beta chains in this list originate from one sample, sequenced in a study of identical twins. TCRdb passed the 5' RACE reads through MiXCR, listing each CDR3 protein once. The table records fewer than 350,000 distinct CDR3 sequences, less than 9% of them present only once. This same sample was also taken into another study, of yellow fever vaccine responses in identical twins.

Sequencing was done on a sample of memory (CD45RO+) T cells sorted from blood. The receptors come from a woman under 30 in good health.

There are many counts of this clonotype. The chain recombines TRBV24-1 with TRBJ2-1; 11 bases line up with TRBD1. Per the germline V gene, CDR1 is KGHDR and CDR2 is SFDVKD. V lost 6 bases to trimming and J lost 5 bases; unmatched junction nucleotides: 17. The CDR3 has 19 amino acids. In nucleotides, the CDR3 is TGTGCCACCAGTCGGAGAGTCCAGCCCGGGACAGGGGGTAACAATGAGCAGTTCTTC. Translated, it gives CATSRRVQPGTGGNNEQFF.

The chain's CDR3 is CASSPALAGGLNEQFF. In DNA form, the CDR3 reads TGCGCCAGCAGCCCCGCGCTAGCGGGAGGGCTTAATGAGCAGTTCTTC. The rearrangement uses TRBV5-1 and TRBJ2-1; 12 bases map to TRBD2. The germline gives CDR1 SGHRS, CDR2 YFSETQ. The V gene end was trimmed by 4 bases and the J gene end by 7 bases; junction bases not matched to a gene: 9. The CDR3 runs to 16 residues.

The chain couples TRBV20-1 to TRBJ2-1; 7 bases align to TRBD1. Looked up from germline, CDR1 is DFQATT and CDR2 is SNEGSKA (reference sequence). This CDR3 has 15 residues. V was pared by 0 bases and J by 0 bases, with 2 bases of the junction left unmatched. CDR3 DNA: TGCAGTGCTAGAGAGAAGGGGGCCTCCTACAATGAGCAGTTCTTC. Amino acid sequence: CSAREKGASYNEQFF.

This clonotype was seen ten or more times. J is TRBJ2-5 and V is TRBV20-1; either TRBD1 or TRBD2 may fit D (6 bases each). Per germline, CDR1 DFQATT and CDR2 SNEGSKA (reference sequence). The CDR3 consists of 14 residues. Trimming left V 2 bases short and J 1 base short, with 11 bases between. CDR3 sequence reads: CSARRGLPQETQYF. In DNA, the CDR3 is TGCAGTGCTAGACGGGGGCTCCCCCAAGAGACCCAGTACTTC.

In this sample, this clonotype turned up many times. The chain combines TRBV5-1 with TRBJ2-7; D might be TRBD1 or TRBD2, each matching 5 bases. Trimming stripped 3 bases from V and 3 bases from J, with 13 bases between. Looked up from germline, CDR1 is SGHRS and CDR2 is YFSETQ. The length of the CDR3 is 14 residues. This CDR3 reads CASSSSGQGYEQYF. The CDR3 region has the DNA TGCGCCAGCAGCTCGAGCGGTCAGGGCTACGAGCAGTACTTC.

CDR3 DNA sequence: TGTGCCAGCAGCTTAGGGGACTCACTCTCTGGAAACACCATATATTTT. Its translation is CASSLGDSLSGNTIYF. This rearrangement joins TRBV11-2 to TRBJ1-3, with D possibly being TRBD1 (5 bases). CDR3 length: 16 residues. CDR1 SGHAT and CDR2 FQNNGV come from the germline V gene. V was pared by 1 base and J by 0 bases, with 10 bases between.

This clonotype was seen ten or more times. V and J are TRBV25-1 and TRBJ2-5, with D uncertain. Germline V CDR1 and CDR2: MGHDK, SYGVNS. Trimming removed 3 bases from V and 2 bases from J, with 10 bases in between. The CDR3 spans 14 residues. DNA for the CDR3: TGTGCCAGCAGTGATCGACTCTTTCAAGAGACCCAGTACTTC. Encoded protein: CASSDRLFQETQYF. Filled out from reference TRBV25-1 and TRBJ2-5, the complete variable domain reads EADIYQTPRYLVIGTGKKITLECSQTMGHDKMYWYQQDPGMELHLIHYSYGVNSTEKGDLSSESTVSRIRTEHFPLTLESARPSHTSQYLCASSDRLFQETQYFGPGTRLLVL.

This clonotype was detected only a few times. This rearrangement joins TRBV20-1 to TRBJ2-5; D is uncertain. The CDR3 has 14 amino acids. Trimming left V 6 bases short and J 6 bases short, with 20 bases between. CDR1 is DFQATT and CDR2 is SNEGSKA in the germline V gene (reference sequence). The CDR3 coding sequence is TGCAGTGCCGCGTACCTCTATAGTGGGCAGACCCAGTACTTC. It codes for CSAAYLYSGQTQYF.

This clonotype was counted ten times or more. J is TRBJ2-1 and V is TRBV7-8; tentatively, D is TRBD2 (6 bases). This CDR3 is 17 amino acids long. V lost 5 bases and J lost 5, with 22 bases in between. Germline-derived CDR1 and CDR2 are SGHVS and FQNEAQ. CDR3 in amino acids: CASSGTGTHRPDNEQFF. CDR3 DNA sequence: TGTGCCAGCAGCGGAACCGGGACTCACCGTCCGGACAATGAGCAGTTCTTC.

This chain links TRBV6-5 with TRBJ1-1, with D tentatively TRBD1 (6 bases). V was pared by 1 base and J by 5 bases, with 8 bases between. The CDR3 runs to 13 residues. Germline-derived CDR1 and CDR2 are MNHEY and SVGAGI. CDR3 region: CASSYYGTTEAFF. CDR3 bases: TGTGCCAGCAGTTACTACGGGACAACTGAAGCTTTCTTT.

The CDR3 is CASRAGLAGSEQFF. CDR3 DNA sequence: TGTGCCAGCAGGGCGGGACTAGCGGGAAGTGAGCAGTTCTTC. V is TRBV2 and J is TRBJ2-1, with 13 bases that match TRBD2. The CDR3 totals 14 residues. Germline V gives CDR1 SNHLY, CDR2 FYNNEI. Trimming at V came to 6 bases and at J to 9 bases, leaving 5 bases not matched to a gene.

In this sample, this clonotype turned up many times. V usage is TRBV2 and J usage is TRBJ2-7; D remains unclear. V was clipped by 5 bases and J by 7 bases, with 9 bases between them. Germline V gives CDR1 SNHLY, CDR2 FYNNEI. The CDR3 spans 11 residues. CDR3 coding DNA: TGTGCCAGCAGTCTAAATAGGGAGCAGTACTTC. It yields the protein CASSLNREQYF.

The table lists this clonotype with many counts. The V call is TRBV9, the J call TRBJ2-1; TRBD2 is a possible D gene (6 bases). Germline V lookup: CDR1 SGDLS, CDR2 YYNGEE. V gave up 3 bases and J gave up 6 bases, with 16 bases separating them. This CDR3 has 15 amino acids. In nucleotides, the CDR3 is TGTGCCAGCAGCGCCCCGGGGGTGGGAATCAATGAGCAGTTCTTC. This gives the protein CASSAPGVGINEQFF.

Only a few counts were recorded for this clonotype. The genes are TRBV28 and TRBJ2-7; TRBD2 agrees at 7 bases. The CDR3 has 14 residues. Germline values: CDR1 MDHEN, CDR2 SYDVKM. The V segment lost 1 base and the J segment 3 bases; nucleotides outside the gene matches: 3. CDR3 sequence (DNA): TGTGCCAGCAGTTTATATGGCGGGAGCTACGAGCAGTACTTC. It specifies CASSLYGGSYEQYF.

This clonotype turned up a few times. The chain joins TRBV28 to TRBJ1-5; 8 bases align to TRBD1. Trimming cost V 7 bases and J 6 bases; bases outside gene matches: 8. The CDR3 contains 14 residues. Germline CDR1 is MDHEN and CDR2 is SYDVKM. CDR3 sequence (DNA): TGTGCCAGCAACACCGGACAGGGCGGTCAGCCCCAGCATTTT. It specifies CASNTGQGGQPQHF.

This clonotype has a count of ten or more. The chain uses TRBV15 and TRBJ2-5; 9 bases fit TRBD1. CDR3 length equals 14 residues. Germline loops: CDR1 LNHNV, CDR2 YYDKDF (reference sequence). Trimming took 6 bases from V and 2 from J; bases not matched to a gene: 4. The CDR3 nucleotides are TGTGCCACCAGTAAGACAGGGGGACAAGAGACCCAGTACTTC. Translation: CATSKTGGQETQYF.

The sample holds many counts of this clonotype. The V gene is TRBV3-1, the J gene TRBJ2-7; TRBD2 aligns across 9 bases. Germline lookup yields CDR1 LGHDT and CDR2 YNNKEL (reference sequence). The V segment lost 0 bases and the J segment 1 base; nucleotides outside the gene matches: 4. The CDR3 length is 16 residues. CDR3 sequence: CASSQEGLAGSYEQYF. The CDR3 DNA sequence: TGTGCCAGCAGCCAAGAGGGACTAGCAGGGTCCTACGAGCAGTACTTC.

This clonotype was seen at least ten times. The chain uses TRBV29-1 and TRBJ2-7, with TRBD2 as a possible D gene (5 bases). Germline CDR1 and CDR2: SQVTM and ANQGSEA. CDR3 length: 12 amino acids. The V and J ends lost 2 bases and 2 bases respectively, with 7 bases between them. The chain's CDR3 is CSVELAAYEQYF. Here the CDR3 DNA reads TGCAGCGTTGAACTAGCTGCCTACGAGCAGTACTTC.

This clonotype has more than one count but fewer than ten. The chain recombines TRBV2 with TRBJ2-7, with 8 bases matching TRBD1. Germline V lookup: CDR1 SNHLY, CDR2 FYNNEI. The CDR3 totals 14 residues. V was pared by 3 bases and J by 3 bases, with 4 bases of the junction left unmatched. For the CDR3, the DNA is TGTGCCAGCAGTGAGGGCAGGGGGCGCTACGAGCAGTACTTC. The encoded protein is CASSEGRGRYEQYF.

This clonotype was observed a few times. The J gene is TRBJ2-6, the V gene TRBV14; D remains ambiguous. Germline values: CDR1 SGHDN, CDR2 FVKESK. This CDR3 has 17 amino acids. The ends were cut back, 1 base at V and 0 bases at J, with 10 bases in the middle. The CDR3: CASSQVIGNSGANVLTF. The CDR3 bases are TGTGCCAGCAGCCAAGTTATAGGCAACTCTGGGGCCAACGTCCTGACTTTC.

The gene calls are TRBV6-1 and TRBJ2-1; 9 positions agree with TRBD2. Germline lookup yields CDR1 MNHNS and CDR2 SASEGT. The CDR3 sequence is 14 residues long. After removal of 5 bases from V and 9 bases from J, the junction contained 8 bases not matched to a gene. CDR3 sequence: CASSQVAGAGEQFF. The CDR3 nucleotides read TGTGCCAGCAGTCAAGTAGCGGGAGCGGGTGAGCAGTTCTTC.

This clonotype turned up a few times. This chain's CDR3 is CASSYSSIPGQGSYEQYV. The CDR3 nucleotides are TGTGCCAGCAGTTACTCCTCAATACCGGGACAGGGATCCTACGAGCAGTACGTC. The V and J genes are TRBV6-2 or TRBV6-3 and TRBJ2-7, with 9 bases matching TRBD1. Germline trimming cut 0 bases from V and 1 base from J; bases unmatched to any gene: 10. Germline V gene lookup returns CDR1 MNHEY and CDR2 SVGEGT. This CDR3 is built from 18 residues.

At least ten counts were recorded for this clonotype. This CDR3 reads CASGRQLYTEAFF. The CDR3 region has the DNA TGTGCCAGCGGGAGACAGCTTTACACTGAAGCTTTCTTT. The chain is built from TRBV12-3 or TRBV12-4 and TRBJ1-1; a weak D match, TRBD1 (5 bases). Trimming stripped 8 bases from V and 3 bases from J, with 13 bases between. The CDR3 contains 13 residues.

This chain joins TRBV20-1 and TRBJ2-2, with TRBD1 as a possible D gene (6 bases). Germline CDR1 is DFQATT and CDR2 is SNEGSKA (reference sequence). V lost 3 bases and J lost 0, with 11 bases in between. This CDR3 comprises 15 residues. The CDR3: CSASGGLANTGELFF. The CDR3 DNA follows: TGCAGTGCTAGTGGGGGCCTCGCGAACACCGGGGAGCTGTTTTTT.

There are a few counts of this clonotype. This chain links TRBV5-5 with TRBJ1-1; 8 bases are a match to TRBD1. The CDR3 has 17 residues. Germline trimming cut 0 bases from V and 0 bases from J; bases unmatched to any gene: 7. CDR1 and CDR2 from the germline V gene are SGHKS and YYEKEE (reference sequence). The CDR3 loop reads CASSLGPGTGLNTEAFF. Written as DNA, the CDR3 is TGTGCCAGCAGCTTGGGTCCCGGGACAGGTTTGAACACTGAAGCTTTCTTT.

This clonotype occurred many times. The rearrangement joins TRBV9 to TRBJ2-1, with TRBD2 matching 11 bases. CDR3 size: 15 residues. Per germline, CDR1 SGDLS and CDR2 YYNGEE. Trimming at V came to 4 bases and at J to 5 bases, leaving 5 bases not matched to a gene. As DNA, the CDR3 is TGTGCCAGCAGCTACGGGACTAGCGGTAACAATGAGCAGTTCTTC. This sequence encodes CASSYGTSGNNEQFF. The whole variable domain, filled in from reference TRBV9 and TRBJ2-1, reads DSGVTQTPKHLITATGQRVTLRCSPRSGDLSVYWYQQSLDQGLQFLIQYYNGEERAKGNILERFSAQQFPDLHSELNLSSLELGDSALYFCASSYGTSGNNEQFFGPGTRLTVL.

The rearrangement links TRBV10-3 to TRBJ1-1; 9 positions match TRBD1. This CDR3 region has 15 residues. The V gene end was trimmed by 4 bases and the J gene end by 4 bases; junction bases not matched to a gene: 7. CDR1 and CDR2 (germline): ENHRY, SYGVKD. The CDR3 DNA reads TGTGCCATCAGTGGGGGGACAGGGCGGGTCACTGAAGCTTTCTTT. As protein: CAISGGTGRVTEAFF.

The chain employs TRBV10-3 and TRBJ2-5; D is unclear. Per germline, CDR1 ENHRY and CDR2 SYGVKD. The CDR3 consists of 13 residues. Here the CDR3 DNA reads TGTTCCACTTTGACGGACCCCCAAGAGACCCAGTACTTC. Translation: CSTLTDPQETQYF.

V gene TRBV7-9 combines with J gene TRBJ2-5; D ambiguous. Germline loops: CDR1 SEHNR, CDR2 FQNEAQ (reference sequence). V gave up 1 base and J gave up 5 bases, with 5 bases separating them. The CDR3 length is 12 residues. As DNA, the CDR3 is TGTGCCAGCAGCTTAGGCCCGGAGACCCAGTACTTC. Translation gives CASSLGPETQYF.

In this sample, this clonotype turned up a few times. The rearrangement links TRBV7-2 to TRBJ2-3, with 9 positions matching TRBD1. The CDR3 totals 15 residues. With 5 bases clipped from V and 9 bases from J, the junction kept 12 bases outside the gene matches. Germline V CDR1 and CDR2: SGHTA, FQGNSA. The CDR3 here is CASSKRQGGFETQYF. CDR3 in DNA: TGTGCCAGCAGCAAGCGACAGGGGGGCTTTGAGACGCAGTATTTT.